A single sample gave rise to the 22 T cell receptor beta chains below, sequenced in a study of siplizumab effects on memory and regulatory T cells. These TCRs' antigens remain unknown. The authors cocultured the mixed lymphocyte reaction cells at 37 degrees C for 6 days. Some clones are missing from TCRdb's copy, which holds only in-frame ones; the method was immunoSEQ multiplex PCR. The data contain approximately 12,000 clones, approximately 50% of them seen just once; the ten biggest clones take up 35% to 40%. The sequenced sample consisted of CFSE-low (dividing) CD8+ T cells sorted from an allogeneic mixed lymphocyte reaction. All receptors come from a human donor in good health; the cells came from an allogeneic mixed lymphocyte reaction. Some clones in this sample may be carry-over from other donors' samples.

By sample share, this clone is medium-sized. V is TRBV7-6 and J is TRBJ2-7; D call uncertain. The V and J ends lost 6 bases and 0 bases respectively, with 9 bases between them. The CDR3 length is 13 residues. CDR1 and CDR2 (germline): SGHVS, FNYEAQ. The CDR3 DNA reads TGTGCCAGCAGTCCAGAGGACTCCTACGAGCAGTACTTC. Its translation: CASSPEDSYEQYF.

The chain recombines TRBV27 with TRBJ2-7; TRBD1 aligns across 12 bases. Trimming at V came to 5 bases and at J to 4 bases, leaving 9 bases not matched to a gene. CDR3 size: 16 residues. CDR1 is MNHEY and CDR2 is SMNVEV in the germline V gene (reference sequence). CDR3 bases: TGTGCCAGCAGTCTCTTTTTGGGACAGGGGGCTTACGAGCAGTACTTC. It is translated as CASSLFLGQGAYEQYF.

The V gene is TRBV6-5, the J gene TRBJ1-5; D is ambiguous. From germline, CDR1 is MNHEY and CDR2 SVGAGI. CDR3 length: 13 amino acids. V lost 7 bases and J 6 bases, leaving 13 bases between the germline ends. The CDR3 DNA is TGTGCCAGCACCCAAGGACGGGGTCAGCCCCAGCATTTT. Translated: CASTQGRGQPQHF.

The chain employs TRBV7-9 and TRBJ1-1; no definite D call. Trimming stripped 4 bases from V and 1 base from J, with 13 bases between. The CDR3 length is 15 residues. Germline lookup yields CDR1 SEHNR and CDR2 FQNEAQ (reference sequence). The CDR3: CASSSSPEGNTEAFF. The CDR3 DNA follows: TGTGCCAGCAGCTCCTCCCCGGAGGGGAACACTGAAGCTTTCTTT.

The chain joins TRBV5-6 to TRBJ1-3, with D perhaps matching TRBD1 (5 bases). The germline V and J ends were trimmed by 3 bases and 3 bases, with 16 bases remaining between them. Germline values: CDR1 SGHDT, CDR2 YYEEEE. This CDR3 region has 16 residues. The CDR3 DNA follows: TGTGCCAGCAGCTCTTGGGGGGATTACGTTGGAAACACCATATATTTT. Translating gives CASSSWGDYVGNTIYF.

This rearrangement joins TRBV2 to TRBJ2-7; the D is unclear. The CDR3 consists of 10 residues. Trimming removed 5 bases from V and 3 bases from J, with 2 bases in between. The germline CDR1 and CDR2 sequences are SNHLY and FYNNEI. The chain's CDR3 is CASSLYEQYF. DNA of the CDR3: TGTGCCAGCAGTCTCTACGAGCAGTACTTC. Using reference TRBV2 and TRBJ2-7 for the parts outside the CDR3, the full variable domain is EPEVTQTPSHQVTQMGQEVILRCVPISNHLYFYWYRQILGQKVEFLVSFYNNEISEKSEIFDDQFSVERPDGSNFTLKIRSTKLEDSAMYFCASSLYEQYFGPGTRLTVT.

This clone was observed a few times. The chain links TRBV29-1 to TRBJ1-1; D is possibly TRBD1 (6 bases). CDR1 is SQVTM and CDR2 is ANQGSEA in the germline V gene. V was pared by 3 bases and J by 0 bases, with 8 bases between. The CDR3 sequence is 13 residues long. This CDR3 is CSVDAGVNTEAFF. CDR3 in DNA: TGCAGCGTTGACGCAGGGGTGAACACTGAAGCTTTCTTT.

This clone is classed as medium-sized. The chain employs TRBV11-2 and TRBJ1-1; D gene unclear. Trimming cost V 0 bases and J 0 bases, with 17 bases left between them. The CDR3 extends over 18 amino acids. Germline V CDR1 and CDR2: SGHAT, FQNNGV. CDR3 nucleotide sequence: TGTGCCAGCAGCTTAGATCCCTATGGACCAGATTTGAACACTGAAGCTTTCTTT. Residues: CASSLDPYGPDLNTEAFF.

The genes are TRBV27 and TRBJ2-2; tentatively, D is TRBD1 or TRBD2 (6 bases each). With 2 bases removed from V and 8 bases from J, the gap between germline ends came to 9 bases. The CDR3 extends over 13 amino acids. Germline CDR1 is MNHEY and CDR2 is SMNVEV (reference sequence). CDR3 in amino acids: CASSLGGPGELFF. In DNA, the CDR3 is TGTGCCAGCAGTTTAGGGGGGCCGGGGGAGCTGTTTTTT.

This clone has more than one count but fewer than ten. V gene TRBV21-1 combines with J gene TRBJ2-2; TRBD2 reflects the table's D call only, with no check against the DNA. TRBV21-1 is a pseudogene locus. The CDR3 spans 16 residues. The CDR3 protein is CASSKVGGENTGELFF. CDR3 in DNA: TGTGCCAGCAGCAAAGTGGGAGGGGAGAACACCGGGGAGCTGTTTTTT.

The chain has TRBV27 and TRBJ2-7; perhaps TRBD1 as D (6 bases). This CDR3 contains 16 residues. The V gene's germline CDR1 is MNHEY and CDR2 SMNVEV (reference sequence). V was shortened by 4 bases and J by 4 bases, with 20 bases between the two germline ends. The CDR3 nucleotides are TGTGCCAGCAGTTCCATCACAGGGCTGGGCCTATACGAGCAGTACTTC. This sequence encodes CASSSITGLGLYEQYF.

The chain combines TRBV10-3 with TRBJ2-3; the match to TRBD1 covers 10 bases. V lost 8 bases and J lost 2; bases outside the gene matches: 7. In germline, CDR1 is ENHRY, CDR2 SYGVKD. This CDR3 comprises 15 residues. Written as DNA, the CDR3 is TGTGCCATCGGGATGGGACAGGGGCACACAGATACGCAGTATTTT. This gives the protein CAIGMGQGHTDTQYF.

The chain recombines TRBV6-1 with TRBJ1-3; TRBD1 is a possible D gene (6 bases). Trimming stripped 6 bases from V and 0 bases from J, with 12 bases between. CDR3 length equals 15 residues. Germline V CDR1 and CDR2: MNHNS, SASEGT. The CDR3 is CASSQDRTSGNTIYF. The CDR3 DNA is TGTGCCAGCAGCCAAGACAGGACCTCTGGAAACACCATATATTTT.

This chain connects TRBV4-1 to TRBJ2-7; D possibly corresponds to TRBD2 (5 bases). Germline CDR1 MGHRA, CDR2 YSYEKL. This CDR3 has 15 residues. The V and J ends lost 3 bases and 1 base respectively, with 13 bases between them. DNA of the CDR3: TGCGCCAGCAGCCAGAAGCACGGGGATTCCTACGAGCAGTACTTC. Its translation: CASSQKHGDSYEQYF.

This clone has just a few counts. The chain uses TRBV6-5 and TRBJ2-5; D is ambiguous. Trimming left V 0 bases short and J 3 bases short, with 11 bases between. The CDR3 extends over 15 amino acids. From germline, CDR1 is MNHEY and CDR2 SVGAGI. CDR3 loop: CASSYSTTNKETQYF. In nucleotides, the CDR3 is TGTGCCAGCAGTTACTCGACAACCAACAAAGAGACCCAGTACTTC.

The chain combines TRBV7-6 with TRBJ2-7, with 8 bases identical to TRBD1. The germline V gene has CDR1 SGHVS and CDR2 FNYEAQ. V shed 5 bases and J 4 bases; nucleotides not matched to a gene: 16. The CDR3 runs to 17 residues. In nucleotides, the CDR3 is TGTGCCAGCAGCCCCATCCCCCTCTGGACAGGGAAGTACGAGCAGTACTTC. It specifies CASSPIPLWTGKYEQYF. Drawing the rest from reference TRBV7-6 and TRBJ2-7, the complete variable domain is GAGVSQSPRYKVTKRGQDVALRCDPISGHVSLYWYRQALGQGPEFLTYFNYEAQQDKSGLPNDRFSAERPEGSISTLTIQRTEQRDSAMYRCASSPIPLWTGKYEQYFGPGTRLTVT.

Notes on this clone: Being one base from a much bigger clone, this may be a read error. At the DNA level, this CDR3 is encoded by other sequences in the same sample as well. V is TRBV27 and J is TRBJ1-5, with TRBD1 as a possible D gene (6 bases). The CDR3 loop spans 14 amino acids. V was clipped by 5 bases and J by 5 bases, with 13 bases between them. In germline, CDR1 is MNHEY, CDR2 SMNVEV (reference sequence). This CDR3 is CASSAIRGYQPQHF. The CDR3 DNA is TGTGCCAGCAGTGCGATTAGGGGGTATCAGCCCCAGCATTTT.

The V and J genes are TRBV5-1 and TRBJ2-7; 9 bases match TRBD1. CDR1 is SGHRS and CDR2 is YFSETQ in the germline V gene. The CDR3 has 13 amino acids. V trimming: 4 bases; J trimming: 5 bases; junction bases outside the gene matches: 4. CDR3 nucleotides: TGCGCCAGCAGCGACGACAGGGGGGACGAGCAGTACTTC. Its translation: CASSDDRGDEQYF.

This clone has just a few counts. The chain joins TRBV27 to TRBJ2-1; 13 positions match TRBD2. CDR1 is MNHEY and CDR2 is SMNVEV in the germline V gene (reference sequence). The length of the CDR3 is 16 residues. V lost 5 bases, J lost 9 bases, and 10 bases stayed unmatched. In DNA, the CDR3 is TGTGCCAGCAGTCCCCTACTAGCGGGAGGGCCGAGTGAGCAGTTCTTC. This gives the protein CASSPLLAGGPSEQFF.

Only one count was recorded for this clone. CDR3 sequence reads: CASSQDGGASYEQYF. Here the CDR3 DNA reads TGTGCCAGCAGCCAAGATGGGGGGGCCTCCTACGAGCAGTACTTC. The chain carries TRBV4-2 and TRBJ2-7, with D maybe TRBD2 (7 bases). Germline V gives CDR1 LGHNA, CDR2 YNFKEQ. The CDR3 totals 15 residues. The ends were cut back, 0 bases at V and 0 bases at J, with 9 bases in the middle.

As to this clone: The same CDR3 arises from other DNA sequences in this sample as well. This chain joins TRBV7-9 and TRBJ2-7; perhaps TRBD2 as D (5 bases). The V and J ends lost 7 bases and 5 bases respectively, with 18 bases between them. This CDR3 region has 14 residues. CDR1 and CDR2 (germline): SEHNR, FQNEAQ (reference sequence). The CDR3 sequence is CASTPRSGVHEQYF. CDR3 coding DNA: TGTGCCAGCACCCCGAGGAGCGGAGTTCACGAGCAGTACTTC.

The CDR3 protein is CASSESLAVYYEQYF. CDR3 in DNA: TGCGCCAGCAGTGAGAGTCTAGCGGTATACTACGAGCAGTACTTC. The chain has TRBV10-2 and TRBJ2-7; 7 bases agree with TRBD2. Germline V gene data show CDR1 as WSHSY and CDR2 as SAAADI. Unmatched junction bases numbered 7, after V lost 2 bases and J lost 3 bases. The CDR3 consists of 15 residues.